The sequence of this TCR beta chain was determined in a study of blood T cell repertoires in COVID-19. Study background: Sites in the United States, Italy and Spain provided acute and convalescent COVID-19 samples. The analysed material was cDNA or gDNA that came from T cells, B-cell-depleted T cells, or PBMCs.

This clone was seen a few times. The CDR3 is 15 amino acids. V lost 1 base and J 0 bases, leaving 7 bases between the germline ends. Germline V gives CDR1 LGHDT, CDR2 YNNKEL (reference sequence). Under the authors' procedure: By means of reference gene primer amplification, nucleated cell counts were estimated. Measured with immunoSEQ multiplex PCR; TCRdb has only the in-frame clones, and not every one. V, J and clone size are taken as reported in that table, and D and trimming were inferred from the DNA itself. The profile shows 300,000 to 400,000 clones, around 87% of them singletons. The chain combines TRBV3-1 (or the pseudogene TRBV3-2) with TRBJ2-1; a possible D gene is TRBD1 (6 bases). Sequenced material: peripheral blood. The receptor's source is a human donor in a cohort sampled during active COVID-19. The CDR3 DNA follows: TGTGCCAGCAGCCAAGGACAGGACTCCTACAATGAGCAGTTCTTC. Protein: CASSQGQDSYNEQFF.